Presented here are 19 T cell receptor beta chains from one specimen sequenced in a study of blood T cell repertoires in COVID-19. Profiled with immunoSEQ multiplex PCR; TCRdb holds only in-frame clones, not every one. The sample contains around 280,000 clones, almost 90% of which appear only once. What was sequenced was PBMCs or T cells enriched from blood (not recorded which). These TCRs come from a young woman with acute COVID-19.

The chain recombines TRBV4-1 with TRBJ2-1; D uncertain. Germline V gives CDR1 MGHRA, CDR2 YSYEKL. CDR3 length: 13 amino acids. Trimming took off 0 bases at V and 9 bases at J, with 9 bases between the two ends. The DNA for the CDR3 is TGCGCCAGCAGCCAAGATTTCCGTTCTGAGCAGTTCTTC. Amino acid sequence: CASSQDFRSEQFF.

This clone came up once. The chain carries TRBV2 and TRBJ2-1; 9 bases line up with TRBD1. The germline V gene has CDR1 SNHLY and CDR2 FYNNEI. The length of the CDR3 is 14 residues. V lost 6 bases to trimming and J lost 8 bases; unmatched junction nucleotides: 8. CDR3 loop: CASRPGTGNHEQFF. CDR3 in DNA: TGTGCCAGCAGGCCCGGGACAGGGAACCATGAGCAGTTCTTC.

This clone was recorded only once. The chain links TRBV7-2 to TRBJ1-4, with 12 bases identical to TRBD1. In germline, CDR1 is SGHTA, CDR2 FQGNSA. The CDR3 spans 17 residues. J lost 10 bases, V lost 4 bases, and 13 bases had no gene match. Here the CDR3 DNA reads TGTGCCAGCAGCTCGGGACAGGGGGCGGGTGGCCGAGGAAAACTGTTTTTT. This translates into CASSSGQGAGGRGKLFF.

This sequence joins TRBV5-6 and TRBJ2-2; D is unclear. CDR3 length: 16 amino acids. V was trimmed by 4 bases and J by 4 bases, leaving 17 bases between them. In germline, CDR1 is SGHDT, CDR2 YYEEEE. DNA for the CDR3: TGTGCCAGCAGCAGCTTGTCTGCCCGTGGCACCGGGGAGCTGTTTTTT. Protein sequence: CASSSLSARGTGELFF.

The V call is TRBV14, the J call TRBJ2-1; D is perhaps TRBD2 (5 bases). Germline V gene sequence: CDR1 SGHDN, CDR2 FVKESK. There are 15 residues in the CDR3. V lost 0 bases and J 7 bases, leaving 13 bases between the germline ends. CDR3 sequence reads: CASSQEIGLANEQFF. The CDR3 bases are TGTGCCAGCAGCCAAGAAATAGGTCTAGCTAATGAGCAGTTCTTC.

This clone was picked up one time. This chain connects TRBV19 to TRBJ1-5; TRBD1 might be the D (5 bases). Germline values: CDR1 LNHDA, CDR2 SQIVND (reference sequence). Trimming took 3 bases from V and 4 from J, leaving 16 bases between them. This CDR3 comprises 16 residues. CDR3 DNA: TGTGCCAGTAGTATTGATCCCAGGGCTGGAAATCAGCCCCAGCATTTT. Its protein is CASSIDPRAGNQPQHF.

V gene TRBV4-3 combines with J gene TRBJ2-3; perhaps TRBD2 as D (5 bases). Looked up from germline, CDR1 is LGHNA and CDR2 is YSLEER. Trimming took 1 base from V and 6 from J, leaving 14 bases between them. The CDR3 totals 15 residues. CDR3 DNA sequence: TGCGCCAGCAGCCAAGTCCCGAGGGTTAGCGATACGCAGTATTTT. Residues: CASSQVPRVSDTQYF.

In its sample, this clone was seen once. The chain has TRBV19 and TRBJ1-6; TRBD1 aligns across 9 bases. J gave up 8 bases and V 9 bases, and 8 bases lay outside the gene matches. CDR1 and CDR2 (germline): LNHDA, SQIVND (reference sequence). This CDR3 contains 14 residues. CDR3 coding DNA: TGTGCCAGCCGTCGGGACAGGGATTATTCACCCCTCCACTTT. Protein: CASRRDRDYSPLHF.

The chain uses TRBV11-2 and TRBJ2-7, with 11 bases lining up with TRBD2. Germline lookup yields CDR1 SGHAT and CDR2 FQNNGV. The length of the CDR3 is 16 residues. Losses at the gene ends were 5 bases for V and 4 bases for J; bases not matched to a gene: 10. The CDR3 here is CASSGNSGRAWYEQYF. DNA of the CDR3: TGTGCCAGCAGCGGAAATAGCGGGAGGGCCTGGTACGAGCAGTACTTC.

This clone was seen a handful of times. This chain joins TRBV19 and TRBJ2-1; a possible D gene is TRBD2 (5 bases). V was pared by 3 bases and J by 5 bases, with 17 bases between. CDR1 is LNHDA and CDR2 is SQIVND in the germline V gene (reference sequence). This CDR3 has 16 amino acids. The CDR3 coding sequence is TGTGCCAGTAGTATCCATCCCGGACTCCCCGACAATGAGCAGTTCTTC. As protein: CASSIHPGLPDNEQFF.

The chain joins TRBV21-1 to TRBJ2-5; TRBD2 is taken as the D call from the table, unchecked against the DNA. TRBV21-1 is described as a pseudogene. The CDR3 is 12 residues long. The CDR3 DNA is TGTGCCAGCAGATGCGGGAAAGAGACCCAGTACTTC. It encodes CASRCGKETQYF.

The chain joins TRBV7-2 to TRBJ1-3, with D unclear. Deletions cut 1 base from V and 0 bases from J, with 13 bases between. The germline V gene has CDR1 SGHTA and CDR2 FQGNSA. This CDR3 is built from 17 residues. CDR3: CASSLVTAPSSGNTIYF. In nucleotides, the CDR3 is TGTGCCAGCAGCTTAGTTACAGCCCCGAGCTCTGGAAACACCATATATTTT.

J is TRBJ1-5 and V is TRBV6-1; the D gene is possibly TRBD1 (5 bases). Germline lookup yields CDR1 MNHNS and CDR2 SASEGT. The CDR3 extends over 15 amino acids. Trimming removed 1 base at V and 3 bases at J, with 10 bases between. CDR3 in DNA: TGTGCCAGCAGTGAAGGCGGGACCTTCAATCAGCCCCAGCATTTT. It translates to CASSEGGTFNQPQHF.

The chain uses TRBV5-4 and TRBJ2-2, with 8 bases lining up with TRBD1. CDR3 length equals 18 residues. Germline CDR1 and CDR2: SGHNT and YYREEE (reference sequence). J was trimmed by 5 bases and V by 3 bases; bases with no gene match: 15. This chain's CDR3 is CASSSPPIGQGWTGELFF. The CDR3 DNA reads as TGTGCCAGCAGCTCCCCCCCAATAGGACAGGGATGGACCGGGGAGCTGTTTTTT.

This clone has a handful of counts. J is TRBJ2-7 and V is TRBV28, with 11 bases fitting TRBD2. Per the germline V gene, CDR1 is MDHEN and CDR2 is SYDVKM. With 5 bases clipped from V and 5 bases from J, the junction kept 5 bases outside the gene matches. This CDR3 is 14 amino acids long. Written as DNA, the CDR3 is TGTGCCAGCAGTCTACTAGCGGGAGCGCACGAGCAGTACTTC. Residues: CASSLLAGAHEQYF.

The J gene is TRBJ2-2, the V gene TRBV7-9; TRBD2 agrees at 11 bases. There are 17 residues in the CDR3. Looked up from germline, CDR1 is SEHNR and CDR2 is FQNEAQ (reference sequence). Unmatched junction bases numbered 6, after V lost 6 bases and J lost 0 bases. CDR3: CASSRLAGSTNTGELFF. CDR3 in DNA: TGTGCCAGCAGTCGACTAGCGGGATCCACGAACACCGGGGAGCTGTTTTTT.

V is TRBV5-4 and J is TRBJ2-1; D is unclear. V was trimmed by 0 bases and J by 7 bases, leaving 8 bases between them. Germline values: CDR1 SGHNT, CDR2 YYREEE (reference sequence). This CDR3 is built from 13 residues. The CDR3 loop reads CASSLVRGNEQFF. The CDR3 DNA reads TGTGCCAGCAGCTTGGTGAGAGGTAATGAGCAGTTCTTC.

The chain employs TRBV7-2 and TRBJ2-7; TRBD2 matches 10 bases. Germline V gene sequence: CDR1 SGHTA, CDR2 FQGNSA. J was trimmed by 5 bases and V by 5 bases; bases with no gene match: 6. CDR3 length: 14 amino acids. CDR3: CASSRLAGVNEQYF. DNA for the CDR3: TGTGCCAGCAGCCGCCTAGCGGGAGTCAACGAGCAGTACTTC.

The V call is TRBV29-1, the J call TRBJ2-3, with D possibly matching TRBD1 (5 bases). Per germline, CDR1 SQVTM and CDR2 ANQGSEA. V was clipped by 2 bases and J by 1 base, with 13 bases between them. This CDR3 region has 15 residues. The DNA of the CDR3 is TGCAGCGTTGAACGTCTGGCCAGGGGCACAGATACGCAGTATTTT. Translated, it gives CSVERLARGTDTQYF.